The 21 T cell receptor beta chains given below trace back to one sample, sequenced in a study of blood T cell repertoires in COVID-19. The table came from immunoSEQ multiplex PCR; TCRdb's copy has only in-frame clones and leaves some out. The profile shows 180,000 or so clones, approximately 85% of them singletons. Sequencing input: peripheral blood. These receptors all come from a woman older than 75 with acute or convalescent COVID-19.

This clone has only a few counts. The chain combines TRBV30 with TRBJ1-2; possible D gene TRBD1, 6 bases. Deletions cut 4 bases from V and 2 bases from J, with 17 bases between. Germline V gene lookup returns CDR1 GTSNPN and CDR2 SVGIG (reference sequence). The CDR3 totals 15 residues. DNA for the CDR3: TGTGCCTGGAACCCAACAGGGCCAACCAACTATGGCTACACCTTC. This translates into CAWNPTGPTNYGYTF.

The genes are TRBV7-2 and TRBJ2-5, with 15 bases identical to TRBD2. Germline CDR1 is SGHTA and CDR2 is FQGNSA. This CDR3 has 19 amino acids. V shed 4 bases and J 5 bases; nucleotides not matched to a gene: 14. The CDR3 nucleotides are TGTGCCAGCAGCTGGGGTTTTGGACTAGCGGGGGGGAGAGGGGAGACCCAGTACTTC. Translation: CASSWGFGLAGGRGETQYF.

This chain connects TRBV27 to TRBJ1-6; the D gene is possibly TRBD1 (5 bases). Germline CDR1 reads MNHEY; CDR2 reads SMNVEV (reference sequence). Between the trimmed V and J ends, which lost 2 bases and 10 bases, there was a span of 15 bases. CDR3 size: 15 residues. The CDR3, as DNA: TGTGCCAGCAGTTTAGCCGCCTGGGGCGGATCACCCCTCCACTTT. Its translation: CASSLAAWGGSPLHF.

The chain recombines TRBV19 with TRBJ1-5, with 7 positions matching TRBD1. Per germline, CDR1 LNHDA and CDR2 SQIVND (reference sequence). The V segment lost 7 bases and the J segment 4 bases; nucleotides outside the gene matches: 7. This CDR3 comprises 14 residues. As DNA, the CDR3 is TGTGCCAGTACTCGTCCAGGGGGAAATCAGCCCCAGCATTTT. It encodes CASTRPGGNQPQHF.

J is TRBJ2-5 and V is TRBV7-9; tentatively, D is TRBD1 (5 bases). Looked up from germline, CDR1 is SEHNR and CDR2 is FQNEAQ (reference sequence). The V and J ends lost 1 base and 6 bases respectively, with 6 bases between them. CDR3 length equals 12 residues. The DNA for the CDR3 is TGTGCCAGCAGCTTAGAGGGGCAGACCCAGTACTTC. Amino acids: CASSLEGQTQYF.

V is TRBV5-1 and J is TRBJ1-5; 7 bases map to TRBD1. In germline, CDR1 is SGHRS, CDR2 YFSETQ. Trimming removed 4 bases from V and 3 bases from J; junction bases left unmatched: 7. There are 15 residues in the CDR3. The CDR3 nucleotides are TGCGCCAGCAGCCCTGAGGGGGCGCACAATCAGCCCCAGCATTTT. Translated, it gives CASSPEGAHNQPQHF.

CDR3 sequence (DNA): TGTGCCAGCAGCCGATCAACGGGGAGCGCCTACGAGCAGTACTTC. Translating it yields CASSRSTGSAYEQYF. The chain carries TRBV4-2 and TRBJ2-7, with D possibly matching TRBD2 (5 bases). V dropped 4 bases and J dropped 2 bases, with 15 bases sitting between them. The germline CDR1 and CDR2 sequences are LGHNA and YNFKEQ. CDR3 length equals 15 residues.

This clone was counted a single time. The chain carries TRBV7-9 and TRBJ1-1; D not resolved. The germline CDR1 and CDR2 sequences are SEHNR and FQNEAQ (reference sequence). Trimming took off 5 bases at V and 1 base at J, with 11 bases between the two ends. The CDR3 spans 14 residues. The DNA for the CDR3 is TGTGCCAGCAGCGCTCGAGTCGGGAACACTGAAGCTTTCTTT. This codes for CASSARVGNTEAFF.

The CDR3 nucleotides are TGTGCCAGCAGTGAACTAGCTACTCGCGAGCTGTTTTTT. This translates into CASSELATRELFF. This chain links TRBV6-1 with TRBJ2-2; maybe TRBD2 (5 bases). The germline V gene has CDR1 MNHNS and CDR2 SASEGT. The CDR3 totals 13 residues. V was shortened by 2 bases and J by 11 bases, with 12 bases between the two germline ends.

This chain links TRBV19 with TRBJ2-3; 8 bases agree with TRBD2. J was trimmed by 0 bases and V by 4 bases; bases with no gene match: 12. Looked up from germline, CDR1 is LNHDA and CDR2 is SQIVND (reference sequence). This CDR3 region has 18 residues. This CDR3 is CASSSMAGGLTSTDTQYF. The CDR3 DNA follows: TGTGCCAGTAGTAGTATGGCGGGGGGCCTAACTAGCACAGATACGCAGTATTTT. Supplemented by reference TRBV19 and TRBJ2-3, the full variable domain reads DGGITQSPKYLFRKEGQNVTLSCEQNLNHDAMYWYRQDPGQGLRLIYYSQIVNDFQKGDIAEGYSVSREKKESFPLTVTSAQKNPTAFYLCASSSMAGGLTSTDTQYFGPGTRLTVL.

This chain joins TRBV2 and TRBJ1-4, with 8 positions matching TRBD1. V gave up 7 bases and J gave up 3 bases; unmatched junction bases: 4. The CDR3 is 14 residues long. Germline-derived CDR1 and CDR2 are SNHLY and FYNNEI. DNA of the CDR3: TGTGCCAGCAACAGGGGGAGGCCTAATGAAAAACTGTTTTTT. Residues: CASNRGRPNEKLFF.

This chain joins TRBV3-1 (or the pseudogene TRBV3-2) and TRBJ2-5; tentatively, D is TRBD2 (6 bases). Per the germline V gene, CDR1 is LGHDT and CDR2 is YNNKEL (reference sequence). The CDR3 has 11 amino acids. CDR3 sequence reads: CAVGAGETQYF. In DNA, the CDR3 is TGTGCGGTTGGGGCGGGGGAGACCCAGTACTTC.

The chain couples TRBV2 to TRBJ1-5; D perhaps matches TRBD1 (5 bases). Germline V gene data show CDR1 as SNHLY and CDR2 as FYNNEI. With 3 bases removed from V and 6 bases from J, the gap between germline ends came to 9 bases. This CDR3 region has 13 residues. The CDR3 DNA reads TGTGCCAGCAGTGAGCAGGGCGGTCAGCCCCAGCATTTT. Its translation is CASSEQGGQPQHF.

The CDR3 is CASSGGTKMNTEAFF. The CDR3 coding sequence is TGTGCCAGCAGCGGGGGGACAAAAATGAACACTGAAGCTTTCTTT. This rearrangement joins TRBV9 to TRBJ1-1, with TRBD1 as a possible D gene (6 bases). CDR1 and CDR2 from the germline V gene are SGDLS and YYNGEE. CDR3 length equals 15 residues. The germline V and J ends were trimmed by 3 bases and 0 bases, with 12 bases remaining between them.

Only a few counts were recorded for this clone. V is TRBV9 and J is TRBJ1-3, with 7 positions matching TRBD1. The J segment lost 7 bases and the V segment lost 0 bases, leaving 7 bases of the junction unmatched. Germline V gene lookup returns CDR1 SGDLS and CDR2 YYNGEE. CDR3 length: 15 residues. The CDR3 loop is CASSVAEGAFNTIYF. The CDR3 nucleotides are TGTGCCAGCAGCGTAGCAGAGGGGGCTTTCAACACCATATATTTT.

The V and J genes are TRBV5-6 and TRBJ1-2; no clear D gene. Germline CDR1 reads SGHDT; CDR2 reads YYEEEE. This CDR3 is 19 amino acids long. V was clipped by 3 bases and J by 0 bases, with 24 bases between them. The CDR3 reads CASSSYSQGTLLANYGYTF. In nucleotides, the CDR3 is TGTGCCAGCAGCTCCTATAGCCAAGGCACCCTACTAGCTAACTATGGCTACACCTTC.

V is TRBV4-1 and J is TRBJ1-2, with TRBD1 identical over 9 bases. CDR1 is MGHRA and CDR2 is YSYEKL in the germline V gene. The CDR3 extends over 15 amino acids. Losses at the gene ends were 1 base for V and 7 bases for J; bases not matched to a gene: 7. CDR3 DNA: TGCGCCAGCAGCCAAGGTACAGGGGGCAAATTTGGCTACACCTTC. As protein: CASSQGTGGKFGYTF.

The rearrangement joins TRBV3-1 (or the pseudogene TRBV3-2) to TRBJ1-1, with 7 positions matching TRBD1. Trimming at V came to 4 bases and at J to 11 bases, leaving 10 bases not matched to a gene. Germline V gene sequence: CDR1 LGHDT, CDR2 YNNKEL (reference sequence). CDR3 length: 13 amino acids. CDR3 loop: CASSRATTGDAFF. As DNA, the CDR3 is TGTGCCAGCAGCCGGGCGACCACAGGGGACGCTTTCTTT.

This clone was seen more than once but under ten times. V usage is TRBV20-1 and J usage is TRBJ2-7, with a weak D call TRBD2 (6 bases). This CDR3 has 15 amino acids. Germline CDR1 and CDR2: DFQATT and SNEGSKA (reference sequence). The V and J ends lost 3 bases and 3 bases respectively, with 18 bases between them. The CDR3 nucleotides are TGCAGTGCTAGTGGGTCAGGGAGGACGAACTACGAGCAGTACTTC. As protein: CSASGSGRTNYEQYF.

CDR3 residues: CASSSQLNTEAFF. The CDR3 DNA sequence: TGTGCCAGCAGCTCTCAGTTAAACACTGAAGCTTTCTTT. V is TRBV3-1 (or the pseudogene TRBV3-2) and J is TRBJ1-1; D gene unclear. This CDR3 spans 13 amino acids. The germline V and J ends were trimmed by 5 bases and 2 bases, with 9 bases remaining between them. The V gene's germline CDR1 is LGHDT and CDR2 YNNKEL (reference sequence).

V gene TRBV18 combines with J gene TRBJ1-1, with a possible D match to TRBD1 (5 bases). The CDR3 is 17 amino acids. The germline gives CDR1 KGHSH, CDR2 LQKENI. Trimming removed 3 bases from V and 0 bases from J, with 17 bases in between. This CDR3 is CASSPFQGRSMNTEAFF. Here the CDR3 DNA reads TGTGCCAGCTCACCCTTCCAGGGTCGATCGATGAACACTGAAGCTTTCTTT.